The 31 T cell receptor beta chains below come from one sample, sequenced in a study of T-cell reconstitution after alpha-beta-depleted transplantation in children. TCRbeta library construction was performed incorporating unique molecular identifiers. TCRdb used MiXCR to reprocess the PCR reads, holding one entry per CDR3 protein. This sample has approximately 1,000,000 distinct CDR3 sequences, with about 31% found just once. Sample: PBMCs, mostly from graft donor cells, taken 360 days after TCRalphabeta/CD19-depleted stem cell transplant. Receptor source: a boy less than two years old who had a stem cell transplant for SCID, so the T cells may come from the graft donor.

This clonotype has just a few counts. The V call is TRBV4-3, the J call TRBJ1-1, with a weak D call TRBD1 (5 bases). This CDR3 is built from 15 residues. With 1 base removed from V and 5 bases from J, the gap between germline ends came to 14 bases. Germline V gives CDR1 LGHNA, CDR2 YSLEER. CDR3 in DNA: TGCGCCAGCAGCCAAGGATGGGGGGTTGGGACTGAAGCTTTCTTT. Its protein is CASSQGWGVGTEAFF.

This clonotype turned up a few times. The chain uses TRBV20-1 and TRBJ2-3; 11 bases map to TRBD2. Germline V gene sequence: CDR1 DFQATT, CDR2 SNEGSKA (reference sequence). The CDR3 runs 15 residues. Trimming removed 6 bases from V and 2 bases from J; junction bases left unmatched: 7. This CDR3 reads CSATGLAGPTDTQYF. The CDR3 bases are TGCAGTGCAACCGGACTAGCGGGTCCCACAGATACGCAGTATTTT.

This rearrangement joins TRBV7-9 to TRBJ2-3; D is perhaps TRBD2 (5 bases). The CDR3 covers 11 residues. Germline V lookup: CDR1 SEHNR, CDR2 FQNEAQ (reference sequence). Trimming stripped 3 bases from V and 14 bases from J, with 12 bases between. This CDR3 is CASSLDSPPYF. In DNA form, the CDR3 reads TGTGCCAGCAGCTTGGACTCTCCTCCGTATTTT.

The CDR3 sequence: CASSYTLPSGEQFF. Written as DNA, the CDR3 is TGTGCCAGCAGTTACACCCTACCTAGTGGTGAGCAGTTCTTC. The chain couples TRBV6-5 to TRBJ2-1; no clear D gene. The CDR3 has 14 residues. Trimming removed 2 bases at V and 9 bases at J, with 14 bases between. Germline CDR1 is MNHEY and CDR2 is SVGAGI.

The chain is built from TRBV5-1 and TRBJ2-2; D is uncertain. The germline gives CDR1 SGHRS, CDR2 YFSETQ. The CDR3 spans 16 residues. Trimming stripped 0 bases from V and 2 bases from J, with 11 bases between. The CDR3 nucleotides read TGCGCCAGCAGCTTGGCCGGGCCCTTTAACACCGGGGAGCTGTTTTTT. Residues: CASSLAGPFNTGELFF.

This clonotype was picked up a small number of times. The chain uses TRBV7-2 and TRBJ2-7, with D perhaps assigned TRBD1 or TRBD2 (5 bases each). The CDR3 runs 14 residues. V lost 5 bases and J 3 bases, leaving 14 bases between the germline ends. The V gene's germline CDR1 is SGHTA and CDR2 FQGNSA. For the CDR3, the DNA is TGTGCCAGCAGCCTGAAAGGGACCTACTACGAGCAGTACTTC. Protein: CASSLKGTYYEQYF.

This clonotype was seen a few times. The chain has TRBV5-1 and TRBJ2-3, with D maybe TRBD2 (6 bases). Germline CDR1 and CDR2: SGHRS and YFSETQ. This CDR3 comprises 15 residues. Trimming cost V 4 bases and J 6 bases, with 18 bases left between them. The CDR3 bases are TGCGCCAGCAGCGCGGGACCAACTCCCGGGGATACGCAGTATTTT. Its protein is CASSAGPTPGDTQYF. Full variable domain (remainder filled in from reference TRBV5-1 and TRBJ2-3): KAGVTQTPRYLIKTRGQQVTLSCSPISGHRSVSWYQQTPGQGLQFLFEYFSETQRNKGNFPGRFSGRQFSNSRSEMNVSTLELGDSALYLCASSAGPTPGDTQYFGPGTRLTVL.

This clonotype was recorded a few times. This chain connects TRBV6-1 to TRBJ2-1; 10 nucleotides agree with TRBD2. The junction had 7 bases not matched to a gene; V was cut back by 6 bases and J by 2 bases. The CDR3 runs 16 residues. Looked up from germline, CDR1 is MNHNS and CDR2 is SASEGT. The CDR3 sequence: CASSRGLANTYNEQFF. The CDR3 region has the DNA TGTGCCAGCAGCCGGGGACTAGCGAACACCTACAATGAGCAGTTCTTC.

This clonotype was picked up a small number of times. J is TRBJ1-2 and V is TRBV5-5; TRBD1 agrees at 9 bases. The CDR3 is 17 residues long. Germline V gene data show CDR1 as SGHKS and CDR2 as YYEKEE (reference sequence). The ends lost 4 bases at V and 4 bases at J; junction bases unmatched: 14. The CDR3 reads CASSPGQGPAWAYGYTF. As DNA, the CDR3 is TGTGCCAGCAGCCCAGGACAGGGGCCGGCATGGGCCTATGGCTACACCTTC.

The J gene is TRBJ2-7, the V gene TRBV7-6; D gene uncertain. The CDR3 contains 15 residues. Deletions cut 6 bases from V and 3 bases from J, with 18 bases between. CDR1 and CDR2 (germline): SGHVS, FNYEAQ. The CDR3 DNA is TGTGCCAGCAGTCTAACGGTGGTCGGTTACTACGAGCAGTACTTC. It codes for CASSLTVVGYYEQYF.

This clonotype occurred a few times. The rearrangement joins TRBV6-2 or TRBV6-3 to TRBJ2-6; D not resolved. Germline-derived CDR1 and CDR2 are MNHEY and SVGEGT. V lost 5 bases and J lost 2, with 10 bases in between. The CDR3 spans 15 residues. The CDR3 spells CASSRRGAGANVLTF. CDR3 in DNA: TGTGCCAGCAGTCGCCGAGGAGCTGGGGCCAACGTCCTGACTTTC.

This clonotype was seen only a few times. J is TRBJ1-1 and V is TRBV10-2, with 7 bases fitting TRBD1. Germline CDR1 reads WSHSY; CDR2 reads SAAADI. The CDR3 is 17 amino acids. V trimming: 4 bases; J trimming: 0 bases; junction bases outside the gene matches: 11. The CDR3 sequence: CASSGDRTGDMNTEAFF. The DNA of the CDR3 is TGCGCCAGCAGTGGAGATCGGACAGGCGACATGAACACTGAAGCTTTCTTT.

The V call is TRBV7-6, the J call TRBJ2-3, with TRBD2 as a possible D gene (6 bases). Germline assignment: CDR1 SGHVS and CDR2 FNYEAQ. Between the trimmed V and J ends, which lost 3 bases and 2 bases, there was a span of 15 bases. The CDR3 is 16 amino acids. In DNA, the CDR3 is TGTGCCAGCAGCTTGAAGACCGGGGGTCTCACAGATACGCAGTATTTT. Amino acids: CASSLKTGGLTDTQYF.

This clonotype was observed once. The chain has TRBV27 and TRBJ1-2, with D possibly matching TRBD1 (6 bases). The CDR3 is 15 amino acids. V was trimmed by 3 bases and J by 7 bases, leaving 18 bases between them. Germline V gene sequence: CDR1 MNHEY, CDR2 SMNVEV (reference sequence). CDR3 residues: CASSLVGGPFGGYTF. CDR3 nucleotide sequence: TGTGCCAGCAGTTTGGTCGGGGGCCCCTTTGGTGGCTACACCTTC.

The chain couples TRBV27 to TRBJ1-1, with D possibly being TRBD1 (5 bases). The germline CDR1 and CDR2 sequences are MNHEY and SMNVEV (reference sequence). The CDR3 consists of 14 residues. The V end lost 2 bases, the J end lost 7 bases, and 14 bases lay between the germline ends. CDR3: CASSLRPGAGEAFF. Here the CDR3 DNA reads TGTGCCAGCAGTTTAAGGCCCGGGGCAGGTGAAGCTTTCTTT.

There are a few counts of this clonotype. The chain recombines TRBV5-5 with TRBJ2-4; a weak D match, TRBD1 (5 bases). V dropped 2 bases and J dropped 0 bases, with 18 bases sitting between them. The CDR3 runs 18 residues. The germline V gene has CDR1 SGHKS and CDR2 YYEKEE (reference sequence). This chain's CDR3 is CASSLPTDWVLAKNIQYF. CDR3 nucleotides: TGTGCCAGCAGCTTACCGACAGATTGGGTCCTAGCCAAAAACATTCAGTACTTC.

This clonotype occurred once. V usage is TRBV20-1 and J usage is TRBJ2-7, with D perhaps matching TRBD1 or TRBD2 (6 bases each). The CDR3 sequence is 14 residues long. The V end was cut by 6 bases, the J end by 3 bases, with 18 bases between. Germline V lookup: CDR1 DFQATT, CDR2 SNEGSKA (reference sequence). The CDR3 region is CSALLWGANYEQYF. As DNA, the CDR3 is TGCAGTGCCTTATTATGGGGGGCCAACTACGAGCAGTACTTC.

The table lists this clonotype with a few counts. CDR3 nucleotide sequence: TGCGCCAGCAGCTTGGATCTCCCACCCCTCCACTTT. It specifies CASSLDLPPLHF. The chain uses TRBV5-1 and TRBJ1-6; D not resolved. CDR1 is SGHRS and CDR2 is YFSETQ in the germline V gene. This CDR3 comprises 12 residues. Trimming pared 0 bases from V and 11 bases from J, leaving 6 bases between. Full variable domain (rest looked up from reference TRBV5-1 and TRBJ1-6): KAGVTQTPRYLIKTRGQQVTLSCSPISGHRSVSWYQQTPGQGLQFLFEYFSETQRNKGNFPGRFSGRQFSNSRSEMNVSTLELGDSALYLCASSLDLPPLHFGNGTRLTVT.

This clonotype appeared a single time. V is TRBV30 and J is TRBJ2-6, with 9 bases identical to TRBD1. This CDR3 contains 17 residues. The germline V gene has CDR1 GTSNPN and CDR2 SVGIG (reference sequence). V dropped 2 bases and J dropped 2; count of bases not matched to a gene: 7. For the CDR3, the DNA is TGTGCCTGGAGTTATCTACAGGGGGCCGCTGGGGCCAACGTCCTGACTTTC. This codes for CAWSYLQGAAGANVLTF.

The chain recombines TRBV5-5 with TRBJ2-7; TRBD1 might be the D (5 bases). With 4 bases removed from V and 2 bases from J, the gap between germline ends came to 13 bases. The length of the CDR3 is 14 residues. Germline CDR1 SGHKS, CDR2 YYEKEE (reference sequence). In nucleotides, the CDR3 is TGTGCCAGCAGCCCCCGACAGACTCCCTACGAGCAGTACTTC. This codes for CASSPRQTPYEQYF. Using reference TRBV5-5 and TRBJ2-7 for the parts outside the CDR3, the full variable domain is DAGVTQSPTHLIKTRGQQVTLRCSPISGHKSVSWYQQVLGQGPQFIFQYYEKEERGRGNFPDRFSARQFPNYSSELNVNALLLGDSALYLCASSPRQTPYEQYFGPGTRLTVT.

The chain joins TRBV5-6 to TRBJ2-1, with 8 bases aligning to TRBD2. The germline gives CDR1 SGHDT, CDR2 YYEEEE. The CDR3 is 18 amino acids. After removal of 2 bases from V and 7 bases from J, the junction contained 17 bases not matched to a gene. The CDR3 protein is CASSFFAVIGGGQNEQFF. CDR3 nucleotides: TGTGCCAGCAGCTTCTTTGCGGTTATCGGGGGGGGCCAGAATGAGCAGTTCTTC.

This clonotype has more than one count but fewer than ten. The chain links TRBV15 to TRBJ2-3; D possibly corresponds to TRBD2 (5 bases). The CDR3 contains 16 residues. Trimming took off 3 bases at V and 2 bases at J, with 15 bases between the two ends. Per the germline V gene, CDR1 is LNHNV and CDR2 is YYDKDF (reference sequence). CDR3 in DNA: TGTGCCACCAGCAGGAGCAGGACTTTTCCCACAGATACGCAGTATTTT. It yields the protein CATSRSRTFPTDTQYF.

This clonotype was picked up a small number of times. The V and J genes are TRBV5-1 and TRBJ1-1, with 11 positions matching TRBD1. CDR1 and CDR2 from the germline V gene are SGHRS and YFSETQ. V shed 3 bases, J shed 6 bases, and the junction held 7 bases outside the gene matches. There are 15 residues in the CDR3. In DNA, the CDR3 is TGCGCCAGCAGCTCCGGACAGGGGGCGGCGGCTGAAGCTTTCTTT. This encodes CASSSGQGAAAEAFF.

The chain's CDR3 is CASSFPAGLSTDTQYF. The CDR3 coding sequence is TGTGCCAGCAGTTTTCCTGCGGGCCTTAGCACAGATACGCAGTATTTT. V usage is TRBV12-3 or TRBV12-4 and J usage is TRBJ2-3; D perhaps matches TRBD2 (5 bases). Trimming shortened V by 3 bases and J by 0 bases, and 13 bases separated the two germline ends. The length of the CDR3 is 16 residues.

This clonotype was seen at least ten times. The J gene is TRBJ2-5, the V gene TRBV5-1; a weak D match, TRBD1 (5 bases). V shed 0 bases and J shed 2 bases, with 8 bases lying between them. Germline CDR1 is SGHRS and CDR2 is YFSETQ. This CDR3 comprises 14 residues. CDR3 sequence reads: CASSLEPGQETQYF. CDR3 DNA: TGCGCCAGCAGCTTGGAGCCAGGGCAAGAGACCCAGTACTTC.

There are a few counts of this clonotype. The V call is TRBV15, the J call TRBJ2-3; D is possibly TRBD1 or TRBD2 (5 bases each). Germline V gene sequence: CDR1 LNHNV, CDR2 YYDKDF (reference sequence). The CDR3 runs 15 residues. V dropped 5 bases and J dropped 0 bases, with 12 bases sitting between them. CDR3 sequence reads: CATSPLWGSTDTQYF. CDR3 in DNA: TGTGCCACCAGCCCCCTGTGGGGGAGCACAGATACGCAGTATTTT.

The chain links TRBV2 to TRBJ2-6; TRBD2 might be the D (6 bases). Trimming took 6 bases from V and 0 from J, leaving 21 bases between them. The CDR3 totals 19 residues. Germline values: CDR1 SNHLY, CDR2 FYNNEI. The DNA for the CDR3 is TGTGCCAGCAGGAAGGGGACGGCGGGGTCGCGCTCTGGGGCCAACGTCCTGACTTTC. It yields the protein CASRKGTAGSRSGANVLTF.

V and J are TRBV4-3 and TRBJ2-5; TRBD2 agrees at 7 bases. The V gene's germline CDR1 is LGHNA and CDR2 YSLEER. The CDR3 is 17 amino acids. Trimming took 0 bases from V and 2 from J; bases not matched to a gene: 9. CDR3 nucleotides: TGCGCCAGCAGCCAAGATCTCGCGGGACTACAACAAGAGACCCAGTACTTC. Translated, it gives CASSQDLAGLQQETQYF.

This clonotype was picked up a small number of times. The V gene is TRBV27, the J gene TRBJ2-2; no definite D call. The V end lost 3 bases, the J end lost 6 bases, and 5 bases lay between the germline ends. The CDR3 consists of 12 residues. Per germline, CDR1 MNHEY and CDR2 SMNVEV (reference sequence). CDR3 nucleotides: TGTGCCAGCAGTTTTGTATCCGGGGAGCTGTTTTTT. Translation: CASSFVSGELFF.

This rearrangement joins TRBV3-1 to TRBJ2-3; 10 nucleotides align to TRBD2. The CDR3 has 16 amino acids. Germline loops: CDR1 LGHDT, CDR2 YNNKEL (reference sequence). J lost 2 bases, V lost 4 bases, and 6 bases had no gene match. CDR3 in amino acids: CASSPGTSVHTDTQYF. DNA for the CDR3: TGTGCCAGCAGCCCGGGGACTAGCGTTCACACAGATACGCAGTATTTT.

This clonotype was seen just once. The CDR3 sequence: CASSPGTSADYEQYF. CDR3 DNA sequence: TGTGCCAGCAGTCCCGGGACATCCGCTGACTACGAGCAGTACTTC. The chain has TRBV28 and TRBJ2-7, with D perhaps matching TRBD1 (6 bases). Per germline, CDR1 MDHEN and CDR2 SYDVKM. V lost 5 bases to trimming and J lost 3 bases, with 17 bases between them. The CDR3 length is 15 residues.